Listed below are T cell receptor beta chains from one sample, sequenced in a study of beta chain features in type 1 diabetes. Repertoires were generated with immunoSEQ multiplex PCR, while TCRdb's copy carries only in-frame clones and drops some. The table shows tens of thousands of clones, with 55% to 80% occurring only once. The sample comprised stem cell memory CD4+ T cells from blood. These TCRs come from a woman in her 30s with type 1 diabetes. Both conserved end residues are part of each CDR3. D genes are given only for firm matches. Clone size is not always given. Where it is, it says once, few, many or a class for expanded clones.

TRBV6-5,TRBJ2-7,.,.,CASSQGTPAYEQYF,TGTGCCAGCAGCCAAGGGACACCAGCCTACGAGCAGTACTTC
TRBV7-2,TRBJ2-7,.,TRBD1,CASSRDRGRDEQYF,TGTGCCAGCAGCCGGGACAGGGGGAGGGACGAGCAGTACTTC
TRBV5-6,TRBJ1-5,.,.,CASSRRTDNQPQHF,TGTGCCAGCAGCCGACGGACAGACAATCAGCCCCAGCATTTT
TRBV30,TRBJ1-5,.,.,CAWSVGAGSYQPQHF,TGTGCCTGGAGTGTTGGTGCAGGGTCCTATCAGCCCCAGCATTTT
TRBV27,TRBJ2-7,.,.,CASSDHQGGSEQYF,TGTGCCAGCAGTGATCACCAGGGAGGCTCCGAGCAGTACTTC
TRBV7-9,TRBJ1-1,.,TRBD1,CASSAITGATEAFF,TGTGCCAGCAGCGCGATTACAGGGGCCACTGAAGCTTTCTTT
TRBV29-1,TRBJ2-7,.,.,CSVGTTSSYEQYF,TGCAGCGTTGGGACGACTAGCTCCTACGAGCAGTACTTC
TRBV2,TRBJ2-5,.,.,CASSMEYQETQYF,TGTGCCAGCAGTATGGAGTACCAAGAGACCCAGTACTTC
TRBV10-1,TRBJ2-3,once,.,CASSPWERLSDTQYF,TGCGCCAGCAGTCCTTGGGAGCGGTTATCAGATACGCAGTATTTT
TRBV5-1,TRBJ2-7,.,.,CASSLGTRGRYEQYF,TGCGCCAGCAGCTTGGGGACTAGGGGGAGATACGAGCAGTACTTC
TRBV7-9,TRBJ1-1,few,.,CASSFFARNTEAFF,TGTGCCAGCAGCTTTTTCGCCAGGAACACTGAAGCTTTCTTT
TRBV12-5,TRBJ2-2,.,.,CASGLVLDGTVVTGELFF,TGTGCTAGTGGTTTGGTACTCGATGGAACAGTGGTTACCGGGGAGCTGTTTTTT
TRBV5-4,TRBJ2-7,.,TRBD1,CASSFLSGGSSYEQYF,TGTGCCAGCAGCTTTTTATCAGGGGGAAGCTCCTACGAGCAGTACTTC
TRBV10-3,TRBJ1-4,few,.,CAISAGYEKLFF,TGTGCCATCAGTGCGGGTTATGAAAAACTGTTTTTT
TRBV28,TRBJ2-7,.,TRBD1,CASSHPGTGSYEQYF,TGTGCCAGCAGTCACCCCGGGACAGGGAGCTACGAGCAGTACTTC
TRBV5-1,TRBJ2-3,.,TRBD2,CASSLTSGSLPDTQYF,TGCGCCAGCAGCTTAACTAGCGGGAGTTTACCAGATACGCAGTATTTT
TRBV5-8,TRBJ1-2,.,.,CASSLSTVYGYTF,TGTGCCAGCAGCTTGTCAACTGTCTATGGCTACACCTTC
TRBV4-1,TRBJ1-2,.,TRBD1,CASSQARTGGPKGYTF,TGCGCCAGCAGCCAAGCCAGGACAGGGGGCCCTAAGGGCTACACCTTC
TRBV19,TRBJ2-1,.,TRBD2,CASSHGLAGVYNEQFF,TGTGCCAGTAGTCACGGACTAGCGGGAGTTTACAATGAGCAGTTCTTC
TRBV23-1,TRBJ2-4,few,.,CASSQSGAGVKLAKNIQYF,TGCGCCAGCAGTCAATCAGGGGCAGGGGTAAAATTAGCCAAAAACATTCAGTACTTC
TRBV29-1,TRBJ2-1,.,TRBD2,CSVVGTSGNPYNEQFF,TGCAGCGTTGTGGGGACTAGCGGGAACCCCTACAATGAGCAGTTCTTC
TRBV11-3,TRBJ2-7,.,.,CASSVTSGSYEQYF,TGTGCCAGCAGCGTCACTAGTGGGTCTTACGAGCAGTACTTC
TRBV6-1,TRBJ2-2,.,.,CASSVVTENTGELFF,TGTGCCAGCAGTGTGGTGACAGAGAACACCGGGGAGCTGTTTTTT
TRBV6-1,TRBJ2-1,.,TRBD1,CASAKIRQGANEQFF,TGTGCCAGCGCAAAAATTAGACAGGGGGCCAATGAGCAGTTCTTC
TRBV9,TRBJ1-1,.,.,CASSVDINTEAFF,TGTGCCAGCAGCGTAGACATTAACACTGAAGCTTTCTTT
TRBV19,TRBJ2-1,.,.,CASSSPLTSSYNEQFF,TGTGCCAGTAGTTCGCCCTTAACAAGCTCCTACAATGAGCAGTTCTTC
TRBV18,TRBJ2-7,.,.,CASSHAQRVNYEQYF,TGTGCCAGCTCGCACGCACAGCGGGTCAACTACGAGCAGTACTTC
TRBV5-1,TRBJ2-3,.,TRBD2,CASSGSGRAGDTQYF,TGCGCCAGCAGCGGTAGCGGGAGGGCCGGGGATACGCAGTATTTT
TRBV18,TRBJ2-1,.,TRBD2,CASSPTRQGLAGVFF,TGTGCCAGCTCACCAACGAGACAGGGGCTAGCGGGAGTGTTCTTC
TRBV23-1,TRBJ2-1,.,.,CATSAGARLVEQFF,TGCGCCACCAGCGCGGGGGCCCGTTTAGTTGAGCAGTTCTTC
TRBV4-1,TRBJ2-1,.,TRBD2,CASSRQGLAGGLSSYNEQFF,TGCGCCAGCAGCCGTCAGGGACTAGCGGGAGGGTTAAGCTCCTACAATGAGCAGTTCTTC
TRBV7-8,TRBJ1-5,once,.,CASSPGAQPQHF,TGTGCCAGCAGCCCAGGGGCTCAGCCCCAGCATTTT